There are many counts of the clone carrying this T cell receptor beta chain. Trimming cost V 2 bases and J 4 bases, with 6 bases left between them. The CDR3 is 13 residues long. Germline V lookup: CDR1 LGHDT, CDR2 YNNKEL (reference sequence). TCR alpha and beta CDR3 regions were amplified from RNA using iRepertoire nested multiplex PCR. TCRdb redid the calling of the multiplex PCR reads with MiXCR, one entry per CDR3 protein. The repertoire includes 150,000 to 200,000 distinct CDR3 sequences, about 47% of them detected once, and under 6.5% sits in the top ten. The data belong to a study of glioma-infiltrating T cells.

The sequence came from a human donor with low-grade glioma or glioblastoma, undergoing nonglioma brain surgery, or in good health (not recorded which). Sequencing input: glioma tissue, nonneoplastic brain tissue, or PBMCs (not recorded which). This rearrangement joins TRBV3-1 to TRBJ2-1; D unresolved. CDR3 protein: CASSQKGYNEQFF. The CDR3 bases are TGTGCCAGCAGCCAAAAGGGTTACAATGAGCAGTTCTTC.